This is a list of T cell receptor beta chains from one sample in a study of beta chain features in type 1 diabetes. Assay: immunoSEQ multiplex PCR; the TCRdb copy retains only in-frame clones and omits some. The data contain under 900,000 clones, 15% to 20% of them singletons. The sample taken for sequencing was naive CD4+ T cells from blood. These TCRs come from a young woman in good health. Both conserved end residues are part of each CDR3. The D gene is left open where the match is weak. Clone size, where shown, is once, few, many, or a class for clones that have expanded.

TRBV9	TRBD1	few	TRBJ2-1	TGTGCCAGCAGCGTGGAAACCGGGACAGCGTCCTCTTTTTACAATGAGCAGTTCTTC	CASSVETGTASSFYNEQFF
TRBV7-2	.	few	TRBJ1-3	TGTGCCAGCAGCTCATACCCCCCGGACTCTGGAAACACCATATATTTT	CASSSYPPDSGNTIYF
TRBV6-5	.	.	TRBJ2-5	TGTGCCAGCAGTTACAGCCGCGACGGGTGGGCCCAGTACTTC	CASSYSRDGWAQYF
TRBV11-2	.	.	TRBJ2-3	TGTGCCAGCAGCTTACGAGCAGGGGTCTTTCCTACAGATACGCAGTATTTT	CASSLRAGVFPTDTQYF
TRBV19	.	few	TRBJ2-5	TGTGCCAGTAGTATAGCCGGGGAGGAGACCCAGTACTTC	CASSIAGEETQYF
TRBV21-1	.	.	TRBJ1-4	TGTGCCAGCAGCCCCCGGAGGGGGAAGAGGGCAACTAATGAAAAACTGTTTTTT	CASSPRRGKRATNEKLFF
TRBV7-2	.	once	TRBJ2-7	TGTGCCAGCAGCCCTAGAGGGGGACAAAAGTACTTC	CASSPRGGQKYF
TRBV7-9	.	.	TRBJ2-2	TGTGCCAGCAGCTTGGGTCGTAGGGGCAACACCGGGGAGCTGTTTTTT	CASSLGRRGNTGELFF
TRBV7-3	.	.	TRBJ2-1	TGTGCCAGCAGCCCTCTTGTGGCAGGGCACAATGAGCAGTTCTTC	CASSPLVAGHNEQFF
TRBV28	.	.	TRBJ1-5	TGTGCCAGCAGCTTCACCAATCAGCCCCAGCATTTT	CASSFTNQPQHF
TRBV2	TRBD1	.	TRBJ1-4	TGTGCCAGCGCCAGGGGGCTGATGGGTGAAAAACTGTTTTTT	CASARGLMGEKLFF
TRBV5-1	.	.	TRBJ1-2	TGCGCCAGCAGCTTGGGAGGGAGCGGTAACGGCTACACCTTC	CASSLGGSGNGYTF
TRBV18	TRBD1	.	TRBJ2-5	TGTGCCAGCTCACCGGGACAGGGTGAGACCCAGTACTTC	CASSPGQGETQYF
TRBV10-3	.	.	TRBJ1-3	TGTGCCATCAGTGCTAGTGAAAACACCATATATTTT	CAISASENTIYF
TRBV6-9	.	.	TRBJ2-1	TGTGCCAGCAGTTATTCCTCCCCCACTCAGGGCCGGGGAGGCAATGAGCAGTTCTTC	CASSYSSPTQGRGGNEQFF
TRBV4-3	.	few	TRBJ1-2	TGCGCCAGCAGCCAAGATCAGGGGTGGAGGTATGGCTACACCTTC	CASSQDQGWRYGYTF
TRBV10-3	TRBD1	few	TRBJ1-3	TGTGCCATCAATCCGACAGGGCATGGAAACACCATATATTTT	CAINPTGHGNTIYF
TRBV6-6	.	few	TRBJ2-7	TGTGCCAGCAGTCTCCCTCCGAGCGACGAGCAGTACTTC	CASSLPPSDEQYF
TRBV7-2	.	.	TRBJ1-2	TGTGCCAGCAGCTTAAGGAGGGGTCGGGGGACCTATGGCTACACCTTC	CASSLRRGRGTYGYTF
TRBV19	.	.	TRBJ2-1	TGTGCCAGTAGTATTCTTGGCGGGACCCCCGGAGGCTACAATGAGCAGTTCTTC	CASSILGGTPGGYNEQFF
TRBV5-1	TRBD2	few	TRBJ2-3	TGCGCCAGCAGCTTCGGGACTAGCGTCCCCTCTGATACGCAGTATTTT	CASSFGTSVPSDTQYF
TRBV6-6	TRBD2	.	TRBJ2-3	TGTGCCAGCAGTTACACCGGAGGGAGGGGAGATACGCAGTATTTT	CASSYTGGRGDTQYF
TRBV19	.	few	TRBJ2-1	TGTGCCAGTAGGGGACTCGAGACGCACAATGAGCAGTTCTTC	CASRGLETHNEQFF
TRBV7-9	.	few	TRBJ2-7	TGTGCCAGCAGCTTCACCAGGAGCTCCTACGAGCAGTACTTC	CASSFTRSSYEQYF
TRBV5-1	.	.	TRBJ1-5	TGCGCCAGCAGCTTGGGGGTATCAGGGGATAGCAATCAGCCCCAGCATTTT	CASSLGVSGDSNQPQHF
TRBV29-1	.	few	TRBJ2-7	TGCAGCGTTGATAAAGGGGCTTTGAATGGGGGGCCGAGCGAGCAGTACTTC	CSVDKGALNGGPSEQYF
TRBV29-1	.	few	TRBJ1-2	TGCAGCGTTGAGGTGGGGAGGATGGGTGGCTACACCTTC	CSVEVGRMGGYTF
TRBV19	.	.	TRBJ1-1	TGTGCCAGTAAGACGACAGGGAACACTGAAGCTTTCTTT	CASKTTGNTEAFF
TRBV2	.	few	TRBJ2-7	TGTGCCAGCAATGGCGGGACAGAGAATCTCTACGAGCAGTACTTC	CASNGGTENLYEQYF
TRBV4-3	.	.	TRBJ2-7	TGCGCCAGCAGCCAAGCCCAGGGCTACGAGCAGTACTTC	CASSQAQGYEQYF
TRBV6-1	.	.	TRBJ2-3	TGTGCCAGCAGTGAGGCGAGGACAGATACGCAGTATTTT	CASSEARTDTQYF
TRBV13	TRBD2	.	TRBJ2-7	TGTGCCAGCAGCCCGACTGGACTAGCGCACGAGCAGTACTTC	CASSPTGLAHEQYF
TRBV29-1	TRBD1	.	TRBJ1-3	TGCAGCGTTGAAGTGACAGGGGCAGGAAACACCATATATTTT	CSVEVTGAGNTIYF
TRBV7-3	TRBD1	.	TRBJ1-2	TGTGCCAGCAGCTCGTCAGGGGGCGAAGGCTACACCTTC	CASSSSGGEGYTF
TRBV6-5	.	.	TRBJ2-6	TGTGCCAGCAGTTACTTTCGCTCTGGGGCCAACGTCCTGACTTTC	CASSYFRSGANVLTF
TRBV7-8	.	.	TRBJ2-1	TGTGCCAGCAGCCAGGACAGAAACAATGAGCAGTTCTTC	CASSQDRNNEQFF
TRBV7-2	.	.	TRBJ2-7	TGTGCCAGCAGCCGTGTGGGGTCCTACGAGCAGTACTTC	CASSRVGSYEQYF
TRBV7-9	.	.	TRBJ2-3	TGTGCCAGCAGCTCAAAGACTGGCGAGCATACGCAGTATTTT	CASSSKTGEHTQYF
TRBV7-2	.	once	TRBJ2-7	TGTGCCAGCAGCCCCCCCAGGGACTCCAGCTCCTACGAGCAGTACTTC	CASSPPRDSSSYEQYF
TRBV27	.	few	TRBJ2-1	TGTGCCAGCAGCACCAGGGGCGCTAGGAATGAGCAGTTCTTC	CASSTRGARNEQFF
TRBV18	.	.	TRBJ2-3	TGTGCCAGCTCACCACCGAACGGGGCTACTAGCACAGATACGCAGTATTTT	CASSPPNGATSTDTQYF
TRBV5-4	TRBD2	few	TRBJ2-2	TGTGCCAGCAGATTTGGCCTAGCGGGAGTTTGGACCGGGGAGCTGTTTTTT	CASRFGLAGVWTGELFF
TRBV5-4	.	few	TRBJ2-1	TGTGCCAGCAGCTCCGCGAAGCAAAGAACCTACAATGAGCAGTTCTTC	CASSSAKQRTYNEQFF
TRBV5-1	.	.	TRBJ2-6	TGCGCCAGCAGCTTGGCCCCTTCCTTCTCTGGGGCCAACGTCCTGACTTTC	CASSLAPSFSGANVLTF
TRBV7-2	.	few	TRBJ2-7	TGTGCCAGCAGCTTAGGGGGCTTGTACGAGCAGTACTTC	CASSLGGLYEQYF